Presented here are 21 T cell receptor beta chains from one specimen sequenced in a study of blood T cell repertoires in COVID-19. Repertoires were generated with immunoSEQ multiplex PCR, while TCRdb's copy carries only in-frame clones and drops some. The sample lists around 100,000 clones, 89% seen once, with 3% to 4.5% in the top ten. Sequences were obtained from peripheral blood. The receptors here all came from a woman between 55 and 75 years old with acute or convalescent COVID-19.

This clone was detected a few times. This sequence joins TRBV15 and TRBJ1-1; D may be TRBD1 (6 bases). Trimming removed 2 bases from V and 3 bases from J, with 22 bases in between. This CDR3 contains 18 residues. Germline lookup yields CDR1 LNHNV and CDR2 YYDKDF (reference sequence). Written as DNA, the CDR3 is TGTGCCACCAGCAGATTTCCGGGACAAACCTCGAGGGACACTGAAGCTTTCTTT. This translates into CATSRFPGQTSRDTEAFF.

The chain joins TRBV4-1 to TRBJ1-1; possible D gene TRBD1, 6 bases. Trimming shortened V by 2 bases and J by 1 base, and 11 bases separated the two germline ends. The CDR3 runs to 15 residues. Per germline, CDR1 MGHRA and CDR2 YSYEKL. The CDR3 DNA is TGCGCCAGCAGCCAAAGGACAGCTTCGAACACTGAAGCTTTCTTT. Amino acids: CASSQRTASNTEAFF.

This clone was seen only a few times. The chain couples TRBV4-2 to TRBJ1-5; perhaps TRBD1 as D (6 bases). Germline CDR1 and CDR2: LGHNA and YNFKEQ. The CDR3 runs 16 residues. V was shortened by 1 base and J by 2 bases, with 12 bases between the two germline ends. CDR3 amino acids: CASSQVTGSGNQPQHF. The CDR3 nucleotides read TGTGCCAGCAGCCAAGTAACAGGGTCGGGCAATCAGCCCCAGCATTTT.

The chain employs TRBV27 and TRBJ2-6; a weak D match, TRBD2 (6 bases). This CDR3 is 18 amino acids long. Germline-derived CDR1 and CDR2 are MNHEY and SMNVEV (reference sequence). Trimming cost V 0 bases and J 0 bases, with 12 bases left between them. This CDR3 reads CASSLSGGRSSGANVLTF. Written as DNA, the CDR3 is TGTGCCAGCAGTTTATCGGGGGGTCGGAGCTCTGGGGCCAACGTCCTGACTTTC.

The chain combines TRBV5-1 with TRBJ1-2; D ambiguous. Trimming took off 1 base at V and 2 bases at J, with 6 bases between the two ends. The CDR3 covers 13 residues. Germline CDR1 reads SGHRS; CDR2 reads YFSETQ. The CDR3, as DNA: TGCGCCAGCAGCTTGAGAGGGAACTATGGCTACACCTTC. Protein sequence: CASSLRGNYGYTF.

The chain couples TRBV6-5 to TRBJ1-2, with 7 nucleotides matching TRBD1. V shed 5 bases, J shed 6 bases, and the junction held 9 bases outside the gene matches. The CDR3 is made up of 14 amino acids. Germline CDR1 reads MNHEY; CDR2 reads SVGAGI. The CDR3 region has the DNA TGTGCCAGCAGTCCCCACCAGGGGGGAAATGGCTACACCTTC. Its translation is CASSPHQGGNGYTF.

This clone was recorded once. The chain is built from TRBV10-2 and TRBJ1-5; D remains unclear. Trimming removed 6 bases at V and 1 base at J, with 10 bases between. The CDR3 spans 14 residues. Germline V gene data show CDR1 as WSHSY and CDR2 as SAAADI. CDR3 loop: CASSGGLSNQPQHF. The CDR3 DNA reads as TGCGCCAGCAGCGGAGGGTTAAGCAATCAGCCCCAGCATTTT.

The rearrangement joins TRBV3-1 (or the pseudogene TRBV3-2) to TRBJ1-2; 8 bases map to TRBD1. The germline V gene has CDR1 LGHDT and CDR2 YNNKEL (reference sequence). This CDR3 spans 14 amino acids. The trim removed 3 bases at V and 7 bases at J, leaving 7 bases unmatched. The CDR3 is CASSHAGQVGGYTF. The CDR3 nucleotides are TGTGCCAGCAGCCATGCGGGACAGGTTGGTGGCTACACCTTC.

This clone was counted a few times. The chain combines TRBV9 with TRBJ1-4; 7 nucleotides line up with TRBD1. Per the germline V gene, CDR1 is SGDLS and CDR2 is YYNGEE. V lost 4 bases to trimming and J lost 4 bases; unmatched junction nucleotides: 7. This CDR3 is 15 amino acids long. The CDR3: CASSPRTGFNEKLFF. The CDR3 coding sequence is TGTGCCAGCAGCCCCCGGACAGGCTTTAATGAAAAACTGTTTTTT. Full variable domain (outside the CDR3, taken from reference TRBV9 and TRBJ1-4): DSGVTQTPKHLITATGQRVTLRCSPRSGDLSVYWYQQSLDQGLQFLIQYYNGEERAKGNILERFSAQQFPDLHSELNLSSLELGDSALYFCASSPRTGFNEKLFFGSGTQLSVL.

The rearrangement uses TRBV12-3 or TRBV12-4 and TRBJ1-4; 9 bases fit TRBD1. The CDR3 consists of 12 residues. V gave up 6 bases and J gave up 7 bases; unmatched junction bases: 0. Here the CDR3 reads CASRTGGEKLFF. The CDR3 nucleotides are TGTGCCAGCAGGACAGGGGGTGAAAAACTGTTTTTT.

This clone is a singleton in its sample. V and J are TRBV9 and TRBJ2-3; D gene ambiguous. The V and J ends lost 3 bases and 6 bases respectively, with 11 bases between them. The length of the CDR3 is 13 residues. CDR1 SGDLS and CDR2 YYNGEE come from the germline V gene. The CDR3, as DNA: TGTGCCAGCAGCGCAAGTCCGAGGGATACGCAGTATTTT. As protein: CASSASPRDTQYF.

The chain couples TRBV27 to TRBJ1-2; D unclear. In germline, CDR1 is MNHEY, CDR2 SMNVEV (reference sequence). Trimming pared 5 bases from V and 5 bases from J, leaving 12 bases between. The CDR3 is made up of 13 amino acids. The CDR3 DNA is TGTGCCAGCAGTACACGCGACGGGTATGGCTACACCTTC. Its protein product is CASSTRDGYGYTF.

The chain links TRBV4-1 to TRBJ1-5, with a weak D call TRBD1 (5 bases). The germline V gene has CDR1 MGHRA and CDR2 YSYEKL. Trimming removed 0 bases at V and 1 base at J, with 10 bases between. This CDR3 region has 16 residues. CDR3 sequence: CASSQDGRGSNQPQHF. DNA for the CDR3: TGCGCCAGCAGCCAAGATGGTAGGGGAAGCAATCAGCCCCAGCATTTT.

V and J are TRBV2 and TRBJ2-6; 8 bases map to TRBD1. V dropped 3 bases and J dropped 3; count of bases not matched to a gene: 10. The germline V gene encodes CDR1 SNHLY and CDR2 FYNNEI. This CDR3 has 18 amino acids. Written as DNA, the CDR3 is TGTGCCAGCAGTGATGGCAGGGGGCGGCAAAGTGGGGCCAACGTCCTGACTTTC. Residues: CASSDGRGRQSGANVLTF.

V gene TRBV5-1 combines with J gene TRBJ2-3; 7 nucleotides agree with TRBD1. J gave up 0 bases and V 3 bases, and 10 bases lay outside the gene matches. Germline assignment: CDR1 SGHRS and CDR2 YFSETQ. The CDR3 is made up of 17 amino acids. CDR3 loop: CASSSGQISESTDTQYF. DNA for the CDR3: TGCGCCAGCAGCTCGGGACAGATTAGCGAGAGCACAGATACGCAGTATTTT.

The rearrangement joins TRBV19 to TRBJ2-1, with 10 bases that match TRBD2. This CDR3 has 16 amino acids. In germline, CDR1 is LNHDA, CDR2 SQIVND (reference sequence). The J segment lost 3 bases and the V segment lost 6 bases, leaving 8 bases of the junction unmatched. The CDR3 DNA reads TGTGCCAGTAGAGCACTAGCGGGAAAGGTCTACAATGAGCAGTTCTTC. This sequence encodes CASRALAGKVYNEQFF.

This rearrangement joins TRBV7-3 to TRBJ2-2; maybe TRBD2 (5 bases). The V end lost 4 bases, the J end lost 6 bases, and 12 bases lay between the germline ends. This CDR3 comprises 14 residues. Looked up from germline, CDR1 is SGHTA and CDR2 is FQGTGA. The CDR3 loop is CASSSGVTPGELFF. CDR3 sequence (DNA): TGTGCCAGCAGCTCCGGGGTTACCCCCGGGGAGCTGTTTTTT.

The J gene is TRBJ2-1, the V gene TRBV7-8; D is perhaps TRBD2 (5 bases). Germline assignment: CDR1 SGHVS and CDR2 FQNEAQ. The CDR3 contains 12 residues. V lost 5 bases and J lost 8, with 10 bases in between. CDR3 region: CASSLTRDEQFF. The CDR3 DNA sequence: TGTGCCAGCAGCCTCACTAGGGATGAGCAGTTCTTC.

This clone has a single count. The chain carries TRBV7-9 and TRBJ2-7; the match to TRBD2 covers 8 bases. The CDR3 sequence is 15 residues long. Trimming removed 4 bases from V and 3 bases from J; junction bases left unmatched: 8. CDR1 SEHNR and CDR2 FQNEAQ come from the germline V gene (reference sequence). The CDR3 coding sequence is TGTGCCAGCAGCTCTTGGACTAGCTCACTCTACGAGCAGTACTTC. The encoded protein is CASSSWTSSLYEQYF.

In this sample, this clone turned up once. The J gene is TRBJ1-2, the V gene TRBV19; D gene ambiguous. The CDR3 has 13 residues. V was cut by 2 bases and J by 7 bases, with 11 bases left in between. Germline assignment: CDR1 LNHDA and CDR2 SQIVND (reference sequence). CDR3 nucleotide sequence: TGTGCCAGTAGTATATTTGGTGTCGGTGGCTACACCTTC. Protein product: CASSIFGVGGYTF.

The V call is TRBV12-5, the J call TRBJ1-1; D remains unclear. The CDR3 totals 13 residues. Per germline, CDR1 LGHNT and CDR2 FRNRAP. V lost 6 bases and J 1 base, leaving 9 bases between the germline ends. The CDR3 sequence: CASGTHQNTEAFF. DNA of the CDR3: TGTGCTAGTGGCACACACCAGAACACTGAAGCTTTCTTT.